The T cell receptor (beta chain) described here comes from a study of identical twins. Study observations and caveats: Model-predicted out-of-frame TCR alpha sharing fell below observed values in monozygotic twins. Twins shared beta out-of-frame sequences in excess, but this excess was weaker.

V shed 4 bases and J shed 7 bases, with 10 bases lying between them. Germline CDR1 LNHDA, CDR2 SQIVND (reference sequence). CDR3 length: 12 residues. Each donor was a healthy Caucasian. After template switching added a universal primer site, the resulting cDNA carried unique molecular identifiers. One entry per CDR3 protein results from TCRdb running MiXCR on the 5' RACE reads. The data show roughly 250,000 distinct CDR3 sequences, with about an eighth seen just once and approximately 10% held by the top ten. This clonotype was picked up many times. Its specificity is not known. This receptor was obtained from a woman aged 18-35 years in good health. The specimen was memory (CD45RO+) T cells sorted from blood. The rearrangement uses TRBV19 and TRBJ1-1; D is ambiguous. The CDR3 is CASSTGRSEAFF. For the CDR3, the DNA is TGTGCCAGTAGTACGGGCAGGAGTGAAGCTTTCTTT. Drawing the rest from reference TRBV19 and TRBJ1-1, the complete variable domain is DGGITQSPKYLFRKEGQNVTLSCEQNLNHDAMYWYRQDPGQGLRLIYYSQIVNDFQKGDIAEGYSVSREKKESFPLTVTSAQKNPTAFYLCASSTGRSEAFFGQGTRLTVV.